This is a list of T cell receptor beta chains from one sample in a study of cytomegalovirus exposure and HLA in healthy donors. Sequenced by immunoSEQ multiplex PCR; TCRdb stores in-frame clones only, minus some. The profile shows under 150,000 clones, just under 80% of them singletons. The sample was PBMCs. All receptors derive from a woman aged 40 to 50 in good health and CMV-seronegative. CDR3s include the opening cysteine and the closing phenylalanine or tryptophan. The order of the fields is CDR3 length, clone size, V gene, J gene, CDR3 protein. The size field is filled for only some rows; it gives once, few, many or a size class.

>13|once|TRBV2|TRBJ2-5
CASKLTTQETQYF
>15|-|TRBV29-1|-
CSVEISGPYSYEQYF
>14|once|TRBV6-6|TRBJ2-3
CASSYGTGLDTQYF
>14|-|TRBV29-1|TRBJ2-1
CSVGGLAGLTRRFF
>13|-|TRBV6-1|TRBJ1-4
CASSGQNNEKLFF
>15|-|TRBV7-2|TRBJ2-7
CASSTDSSAVYEQYF
>16|once|TRBV10-2|TRBJ2-2
CASSEVLARGIGELFF
>12|-|TRBV7-8|TRBJ1-2
CASGGTGYGYTF
>13|few|TRBV6-5|TRBJ1-6
CASSYSGFTPLHF
>15|-|TRBV5-8|TRBJ2-7
CASSFISGGLSEQYF
>12|-|TRBV27|TRBJ1-1
CASSTTGTEAFF
>12|once|TRBV5-4|TRBJ2-7
CASSIDRGEQYF
>16|-|TRBV5-1|TRBJ1-4
CASSLTPSGLGEKLFF
>15|-|TRBV6-6|TRBJ1-3
CASSSTGGSGNTIYF
>13|-|TRBV11-2|TRBJ1-2
CASSLDLRYGYTF
>16|-|TRBV15|TRBJ1-2
CATSRDGAEKFYGYTF
>15|-|TRBV29-1|TRBJ1-2
CSVPHGQGTYYGYTF
>15|few|TRBV9|TRBJ1-2
CASSPGTGGFFGYTF
>15|once|TRBV27|TRBJ1-1
CASSLGGNMNTEAFF
>14|-|TRBV29-1|TRBJ2-4
CSVEGAGTGNIQYF
>16|-|TRBV11-2|TRBJ1-1
CASSPGRRVVNTEAFF
>13|few|TRBV6-6|TRBJ1-5
CASSYRQYQPQHF
>14|-|TRBV30|TRBJ1-5
CAWSLTDSNQPQHF
>14|-|TRBV28|TRBJ1-1
CASTRVVMNTEAFF
>17|once|TRBV4-2|TRBJ2-2
CASSHLAGGVNTGELFF
>15|few|TRBV5-1|TRBJ1-5
CASSLDRGANQPQHF
>14|-|TRBV6-1|TRBJ1-4
CASSASGTNEKLFF
>15|-|TRBV5-6|TRBJ1-2
CASSPIQGTGDGYTF
>11|-|TRBV20-1|TRBJ2-3
CSAAQAGTQYF
>15|-|TRBV27|TRBJ1-1
CASSAYSAAGTEAFF
>16|-|TRBV11-2|TRBJ2-5
CASSLASGGGRETQYF
>16|-|TRBV2|TRBJ2-3
CASSTPGTSGGRGQYF
>16|-|TRBV15|TRBJ2-5
CATSRDPGQGAETQYF
>16|once|TRBV5-1|TRBJ2-7
CASSQTGTGSSYEQYF
>16|-|TRBV7-9|TRBJ1-5
CASSLGAGDSNQPQHF
>14|few|TRBV29-1|TRBJ2-7
CSVGSLGGIGQQYF
>14|-|TRBV28|TRBJ2-7
CASSFTGFSYEQYF
>17|few|TRBV28|TRBJ2-1
CASSRYTTLGLVHEQFF
>16|-|TRBV4-2|TRBJ2-5
CASSPRLDSYQETQYF
>14|-|TRBV7-2|TRBJ2-1
CASSLGVSHDEQFF
>19|few|TRBV13|TRBJ2-3
CASSRGLAGVTSSTDTQYF
>15|few|TRBV5-1|TRBJ1-6
CASSQGQGAGSPLHF
>15|-|TRBV7-9|TRBJ2-1
CASSFTGGLYNEQFF
>13|once|TRBV27|TRBJ2-5
CASSRVVQETQYF
>14|-|TRBV10-2|TRBJ1-3
CASSEAPGQNTIYF